This section outlines one TCR beta chain sequence together with its context. Its antigen is still unknown. Base qualities are not provided; no much larger clone lies one nucleotide away. This entry comes from a study of cytomegalovirus exposure and HLA in healthy donors (dated by TCRdb to the late 2010s). Some background on the complete study: An earlier analysis of approximately 640 of the donors reported approximately 290 Gb of sequence data and approximately 110 million unique TCR beta sequences from about 179 million T cells. An early release covering roughly 600 HLA-typed donors comprised about 290 gigabases of sequencing data and 85 million or so unique TCR sequences. The genetic ancestry cluster associated with self-reported Caucasian donors included about four fifths of the roughly 380 genotyped donors. The study was designed to test whether signatures of past pathogen exposure could be identified by cataloging public T cell receptors. The study used immunosequencing to profile the T cell repertoires of 600 to 850 subjects and linked those repertoires to cytomegalovirus serostatus. In addition to the first cohort of roughly 700 subjects, a separate validation cohort of around 110 different subjects was used. High-throughput TCR immunosequencing, statistical association of individual TCRs with disease status, and machine learning were combined to predict cytomegalovirus infection status. In a later analysis, previously published TCR beta repertoires from hundreds of donors were re-analyzed and high-resolution HLA genotyping was added so that TCR occurrence patterns could be studied. In the later analysis, no new phenotypic data were used to find candidate immune exposures; instead, reliance was placed on TCR beta sequences and their occurrence across donors. An earlier analysis of a few hundred of the donors applied high-throughput TCR beta sequencing to assess whether each TCR beta V gene segment acted as functional or pseudogenic. Donor age, sex, ethnicity and CMV serostatus were collected together with the repertoire data. A later genetic analysis used genome-wide SNP genotypes for about 65% of the 666 donors, treating that subset as a discovery cohort. All discovery cohort repertoires had been generated on a single sequencing platform. Both class I and class II loci were covered by HLA typing, at four-digit resolution. The number of donors typed differed by locus, with 629-630 for A, B, C, DRB1 and DQB1, 522 for DQA1, 606 for DPA1, and some 470 for DPB1. Roughly 5 DR-DQ haplotypes were treated as single units for association and clustering because of strong linkage in the cohort. Among approximately 370 genotyped donors of the cohort, an average of about 240,000 unique TCR beta nucleotide sequences was sequenced per donor, of which about 19% were non-productive. General study outcomes and caveats: A cluster of highly shared sequence variants was judged likely to be a technical artifact of the sequencing pipeline. The 87-base-pair reads could not distinguish some IMGT-functional V segments, including TRBV6-2 and TRBV6-3, so those segments were excluded. Compared with equally common non-associated chains, HLA-associated TCR beta chains in a later analysis were more clonally expanded and had lower generation probabilities. An earlier analysis of around 600 of the donors showed that most TCR beta V segments appeared in productive rearrangements either about 87% or about 30% of the time, which broadly matched IMGT annotations. For the cohort, immune exposure information was limited to CMV serostatus. Correlated functional status among segregating V segments might be attributable to linkage disequilibrium, but an unknown experimental factor could not be ruled out. In a later analysis, several top co-occurrence clusters were reported to appear linked to parvovirus B19, influenza, CMV and Epstein-Barr virus. A later genetic analysis associated a missense DCLRE1C variant with V-gene and J-gene trimming of TCR beta chains, and an independent cohort replicated the association. Strong co-occurrence of HLA alleles, especially DR and DQ, made assigning TCR associations to individual alleles difficult. According to a later analysis, most CMV-associated TCR beta chains appeared to be HLA-restricted, and the HLA associations seemed to be driven largely by CMV exposure. A later analysis found that TCR association rates varied across HLA loci, with DRB1 alleles showing the most associated TCRs and HLA-C alleles the fewest. Specific HLA alleles were associated with around 18,000 TCR beta sequences at a false discovery rate of 0.05 in a later analysis. The classifier was reported to diagnose cytomegalovirus status with high specificity and sensitivity in both the original cohort and the validation cohort. Most TCR sequences were observed very rarely across donors, whereas some public TCRs were present in many individuals. The study listed 150 to 200 TCR beta chains as associated with cytomegalovirus. It was suggested by the authors that the approach could potentially be generalized to other disease states and immunological phenotypes. A few of the identified cytomegalovirus-associated TCR beta chains were confirmed in vitro to be specific for cytomegalovirus antigens. Only TCR beta chains were sequenced in this cohort, and the absence of alpha or paired-chain data limited detectable features. A later genetic analysis reported fewer N-insertions in productive TCRs among donors in an Asian-associated ancestry cluster than the roughly 620-donor mean. Sequencing depth was assumed to be roughly uniform across donors in the presence/absence analyses, though that assumption may not hold. Because counts were too low, under 20 rarely observed V segments, including chromosome 9 orphons, were left out of the earlier analysis of over 550 of the donors. A further reported finding was that TCR beta sequences accurately predicted the HLA-A and HLA-B alleles for most subjects in the first cohort. Because some donors lacked HLA typing at each locus, the association tests relied only on the typed subset.

Between the V and J ends, shortened by 6 bases and 4 bases respectively, the junction contains 9 bases. For CDR1 and CDR2, the germline V gene lists SGHTA and FQGNSA. From its cysteine to its phenylalanine, the CDR3 spans 12 amino acids. This entry keeps only the CDR3 DNA: 36 bases, framed from base 1. The protocol used for the library was the immunoSEQ multiplex PCR assay. For the multiplex PCR, a mixture combining 60 forward primers for TCR Vbeta segments and 13 reverse primers for TCR Jbeta segments was used. The CDR3 region of rearranged TCR beta genes was amplified from genomic DNA by a multiplex PCR assay. The amplified TCR beta libraries were sequenced on the Illumina HiSeq System as 87-base-pair reads. Turning to the authors' computational methods: A later analysis tallied 75 million to 85 million unique TCR beta chains across the 550 to 850 repertoires, and about 12 million of those chains were shared by two or more donors. Raw reads were error-corrected and collapsed into unique sequences by a nearest-neighbor algorithm in which closely related sequences were merged to remove PCR and sequencing errors. To assign V, D and J gene segments, CDR3 sequences were aligned to IMGT reference sequences. For a sequence to be retained, a match of at least six nucleotides to both a V gene segment and a J gene segment was required. A rearrangement counted as productive if the CDR3 had no stop codons and remained in frame with V and J, and every other rearrangement counted as non-productive. Following IMGT convention, CDR3 was defined as the stretch from the second conserved V-encoded cysteine to the conserved J-encoded phenylalanine. The earlier analysis of some 550 of the donors excluded any sequence lacking an unambiguous match to a single V gene segment. In an earlier analysis of approximately 550 of the donors, V segments were called functional above 56.7% productive rearrangements and were called segregating when the between-donor standard deviation exceeded 5%. A statistical classification framework was built for diagnosing cytomegalovirus status from the catalog of TCR beta chain sequences. V and J gene assignment, in a later analysis, came from comparing TCR nucleotide sequences with IMGT/GENE-DB human TR gene sequences. A later analysis assigned CDR3 sequences and most-parsimonious VDJ recombination scenarios with the TCRdist pipeline. In a later analysis, each TCR beta chain was defined by its CDR3 amino acid sequence together with its V-gene family, and reads without a unique V-gene family were excluded. In a later analysis, several hundred highly shared, low-generation-probability nucleotide sequences were removed to address suspected cross-contamination and a sequencing artifact. For each public chain, a later analysis derived a clonal expansion index from normalized ranks of inferred template counts within each repertoire. Generation probabilities in a later analysis came from a VDJ recombination model fitted to out-of-frame rearrangements, and those results were checked against IGoR. In a later analysis, TCR-TCR, TCR-HLA and TCR-CMV co-occurrence was scored with hypergeometric tests, and a repertoire-size bias correction was applied to TCR pairs. A later analysis estimated false discovery rates by permuting HLA or CMV assignments 20 times. A later analysis grouped co-occurring TCRs with DBSCAN, adding TCRdist sequence similarity when clustering within HLA-allele-positive subsets. Repertoires with fewer than 30,000 or more than 120,000 public chains, plus five repertoires with anomalous nucleotide sharing, were excluded from co-occurrence clustering. The clones in this table, taken by TCRdb from immuneACCESS, are in-frame only. Not every clone is retained; where verified, under half of the shortfall comes from an unresolved V gene, and the cause of the rest is unknown. D and trimming come from the DNA, and the V and J calls and clone size come from that table. Counted in this sample were 150,000 to 200,000 clones; under 85% of them appeared once. The ten most abundant clones make up around 3.1% of the sample.

In total, over 600 healthy bone marrow donors made up the cohort. All cohort members were sampled while nominally healthy, although unrecorded immune exposures were likely present. The donor tested CMV seronegative, placing the donor among the 300 to 400 seronegative members of the cohort. A peripheral blood sample was collected from each donor, and TCR beta sequencing was performed on peripheral blood mononuclear cells. Genomic DNA extraction from the blood cell samples was performed with the Qiagen DNeasy Blood Extraction Kit. Sample: PBMCs. Rearrangement joined TRBV7-2 to TRBJ1-1; possibly the D gene is TRBD1, per 5 matching bases. This receptor was identified in a female donor in good health and CMV-seronegative. CDR3 reads: CASSLRGTEAFF. The nucleotides read TGTGCCAGCAGTTTAAGGGGCACTGAAGCTTTCTTT.